Presented here are 19 T cell receptor beta chains from one specimen sequenced in a study of T cell repertoires in cytomegalovirus infection. TCRdb reprocessed the reads via MiXCR and lists one record per CDR3 protein. The sample has roughly 230,000 distinct CDR3 sequences; roughly 20% are singletons. Material: CD8+ T cells from PBMCs. The receptors stem from a human donor in good health (CMV status not recorded). Some clones in this sample may be carry-over from other donors' samples.

This clonotype appeared many times. The V call is TRBV28, the J call TRBJ2-1, with D possibly TRBD1 on 6 matching bases. This CDR3 is 12 amino acids long. V was cut by 5 bases and J by 10 bases, with 12 bases left in between. The germline gives CDR1 MDHEN, CDR2 SYDVKM. CDR3 amino acids: CASSLSGTEQFF. Here the CDR3 DNA reads TGTGCCAGCAGTCTATCCGGGACAGAGCAGTTCTTC.

This clonotype has only a few counts. The rearrangement joins TRBV7-9 to TRBJ1-4; D gene uncertain. The CDR3 sequence is 15 residues long. Germline V gives CDR1 SEHNR, CDR2 FQNEAQ (reference sequence). Trimming removed 3 bases from V and 6 bases from J, with 14 bases in between. The CDR3 loop is CASSLAALRDEKLFF. CDR3 nucleotides: TGTGCCAGCAGCTTGGCCGCCTTGAGGGATGAAAAACTGTTTTTT.

To note about this clonotype: Relative to the germline gene, one junction end is altered; a read error may explain this. The CDR3 nucleotides read TGTGCCAGCAGCGTGCGACAACAGCCCACCGGGGGGCTGTTTTTT. Translated: CASSVRQQPTGGLFF. J is TRBJ2-2 and V is TRBV9; TRBD2 is a possible D gene (6 bases). The CDR3 covers 15 residues. Germline CDR1 reads SGDLS; CDR2 reads YYNGEE. Drawing the rest from reference TRBV9 and TRBJ2-2, the complete variable domain is DSGVTQTPKHLITATGQRVTLRCSPRSGDLSVYWYQQSLDQGLQFLIQYYNGEERAKGNILERFSAQQFPDLHSELNLSSLELGDSALYFCASSVRQQPTGGLFFGEGSRLTVL.

The J gene is TRBJ2-7, the V gene TRBV12-3 or TRBV12-4; TRBD1 matches 11 bases. The length of the CDR3 is 13 residues. The junction had 5 bases not matched to a gene; V was cut back by 7 bases and J by 6 bases. CDR3 sequence reads: CASNTGTGGEQYF. The CDR3 region has the DNA TGTGCCAGCAATACCGGGACAGGGGGCGAGCAGTACTTC.

Points on this clonotype: With a much larger clone just one base away, this may be a read error. This sequence joins TRBV7-3 and TRBJ1-6, with TRBD1 as a possible D gene (5 bases). The CDR3 contains 14 residues. V lost 5 bases, J lost 12 bases, and 17 bases lay in between. CDR1 is SGHTA and CDR2 is FQGTGA in the germline V gene. This CDR3 is CASSPLRGELPLHF. DNA of the CDR3: TGTGCCAGCAGCCCCTTGAGGGGAGAGTTACCCCTCCACTTT.

This chain uses TRBV20-1 with TRBJ2-4, with D perhaps matching TRBD1 (6 bases). Germline V gene lookup returns CDR1 DFQATT and CDR2 SNEGSKA (reference sequence). The CDR3 spans 13 residues. Between the trimmed V and J ends, which lost 3 bases and 5 bases, there was a span of 11 bases. The CDR3 bases are TGCAGTGCTAGTACAGGGCCTCAAAACATTCAGTACTTC. Its protein is CSASTGPQNIQYF.

This sequence joins TRBV12-3 or TRBV12-4 and TRBJ2-1; 7 nucleotides align to TRBD1. V was clipped by 5 bases and J by 1 base; unmatched bases: 5. CDR3 length equals 15 residues. The CDR3 DNA is TGTGCCAGCAGTCCGACGACAGGGTCCTACAATGAGCAGTTCTTC. Translated: CASSPTTGSYNEQFF.

This clonotype was seen many times. V and J are TRBV7-8 and TRBJ2-1; no reliable D call. Trimming removed 4 bases at V and 0 bases at J, with 16 bases between. The CDR3 spans 17 residues. CDR1 and CDR2 from the germline V gene are SGHVS and FQNEAQ. The CDR3 bases are TGTGCCAGCAGCTCAACCTACAGTAACCGCTCCTACAATGAGCAGTTCTTC. Its protein is CASSSTYSNRSYNEQFF.

A remark on this clonotype: A much more abundant neighbour one base away suggests this may be a read error. The chain is built from TRBV12-3 or TRBV12-4 and TRBJ2-5; D is unclear. The CDR3 runs 16 residues. The CDR3 sequence is CASSSLTERPDETQCF. CDR3 nucleotide sequence: TGTGCCAGCAGTTCTCTGACCGAGAGACCTGATGAGACCCAGTGCTTC.

Many counts were recorded for this clonotype. For the CDR3, the DNA is TGTGCCAGCAGTGAACTTCGGGATCAAGAGACCCAGTACTTC. This encodes CASSELRDQETQYF. This chain links TRBV2 with TRBJ2-5; a weak D match, TRBD2 (5 bases). This CDR3 has 14 amino acids. Germline assignment: CDR1 SNHLY and CDR2 FYNNEI. The V and J ends lost 2 bases and 2 bases respectively, with 9 bases between them.

This clonotype was counted between two and nine times. The genes are TRBV12-3 or TRBV12-4 and TRBJ2-7; D perhaps matches TRBD1 (5 bases). V was cut by 1 base and J by 2 bases, with 12 bases left in between. The CDR3 is 15 residues long. The CDR3 coding sequence is TGTGCCAGCAGTTTAGAACAGGAATTTCCCTACGAGCAGTACTTC. Translation gives CASSLEQEFPYEQYF.

The V call is TRBV7-2, the J call TRBJ2-7, with TRBD2 identical over 8 bases. This CDR3 has 16 residues. V trimming: 3 bases; J trimming: 9 bases; junction bases outside the gene matches: 16. Germline V CDR1 and CDR2: SGHTA, FQGNSA. In nucleotides, the CDR3 is TGTGCCAGCAGCTTCTCGGGGGGGTCCCCAAATATTGGGCAGTACTTC. Amino acid sequence: CASSFSGGSPNIGQYF.

This clonotype was seen just once. A read error is possible here, since a much larger clone lies one base away. The chain has TRBV25-1 and TRBJ1-5, with D possibly matching TRBD1 (5 bases). Germline V gives CDR1 MGHDK, CDR2 SYGVNS. V shed 1 base and J shed 4 bases, with 8 bases lying between them. CDR3 size: 14 residues. DNA for the CDR3: TGTGCCAGCAGTGAATGGGACGAGAATCAGCCCCAGCATTTT. It yields the protein CASSEWDENQPQHF.

V is TRBV23-1 and J is TRBJ2-3; D is perhaps TRBD1 (6 bases). TRBV23-1 is noted as an ORF with a role that remains uncertain. The CDR3 contains 17 residues. The V end lost 0 bases, the J end lost 0 bases, and 13 bases lay between the germline ends. The CDR3: CASSQSRQDSSTDTQYF. The CDR3 DNA follows: TGCGCCAGCAGTCAATCGCGGCAGGACAGTAGCACAGATACGCAGTATTTT.

This clonotype appeared a few times. The CDR3 bases are TGTGCCAGCAGCCACTCACTCAAACAACCCGGGACAGGGGATAGTTCCACTGAAGCTTTCTTT. Protein sequence: CASSHSLKQPGTGDSSTEAFF. This chain connects TRBV7-6 to TRBJ1-1; 10 bases line up with TRBD1. Germline CDR1 and CDR2: SGHVS and FNYEAQ. Germline trimming cut 5 bases from V and 4 bases from J; bases unmatched to any gene: 25. This CDR3 has 21 residues.

The CDR3 nucleotides are TGTGCCAGCAGTTCCCGGACAGGGGGCCCGAACACCGGGGAGCTGTTTTTT. It is translated as CASSSRTGGPNTGELFF. V usage is TRBV27 and J usage is TRBJ2-2, with 11 bases fitting TRBD1. V shed 4 bases and J 0 bases; nucleotides not matched to a gene: 4. Germline V gene lookup returns CDR1 MNHEY and CDR2 SMNVEV (reference sequence). CDR3 length: 17 residues.

On this clonotype: As the CDR3 is not closed by the conserved phenylalanine or tryptophan, this likely results from a read error. The DNA is omitted, as the CDR3 cannot be located on it reliably, and the CDR3 follows TCRdb's listing. J is TRBJ2-7 and V is TRBV20-1; TRBD2 is the table's D call and was not checked against the DNA. Ends included, the CDR3 has 9 residues. The V gene's germline CDR1 is DFQATT and CDR2 SNEGSKA (reference sequence). This CDR3 is CSAPEGGRA.

The chain combines TRBV2 with TRBJ2-3, with TRBD2 identical over 8 bases. Germline-derived CDR1 and CDR2 are SNHLY and FYNNEI. The CDR3 loop spans 15 amino acids. V trimming: 4 bases; J trimming: 1 base; junction bases outside the gene matches: 4. The CDR3 region is CASSAGGAGTDTQYF. Written as DNA, the CDR3 is TGTGCCAGCAGTGCGGGGGGGGCTGGCACAGATACGCAGTATTTT. Based on the CDR3 plus reference TRBV2 and TRBJ2-3, the full variable domain is EPEVTQTPSHQVTQMGQEVILRCVPISNHLYFYWYRQILGQKVEFLVSFYNNEISEKSEIFDDQFSVERPDGSNFTLKIRSTKLEDSAMYFCASSAGGAGTDTQYFGPGTRLTVL.

V and J are TRBV12-3 or TRBV12-4 and TRBJ2-5; possible D gene TRBD1, 6 bases. The V and J ends lost 4 bases and 5 bases respectively, with 17 bases between them. The CDR3 contains 15 residues. This CDR3 reads CASSSPTGGLETQYF. The DNA of the CDR3 is TGTGCCAGCAGTTCGCCGACAGGCGGGTTGGAGACCCAGTACTTC.